The rows below give T cell receptor beta chains drawn from one sample of a study of blood T cell repertoires in COVID-19. Some clones are missing from TCRdb's copy, which holds only in-frame ones; the method was immunoSEQ multiplex PCR. The sample records roughly 170,000 clones, roughly 79% being singletons. The sample was peripheral blood. The origin of the receptors is a woman in her sixties or seventies with acute or convalescent COVID-19. Each CDR3 is given with its conserved first and last residue. The order of the fields is V gene, J gene, D gene, clone size, CDR3 DNA, CDR3 protein. The D gene is left open where the match is weak. Not all rows give a size; the values are once, few, many and, for expanded clones, a class.

>TRBV10-3|TRBJ2-7|TRBD1|.
TGTGCCATCAGTGGGGACAGTTACGAGCAGTACTTC
CAISGDSYEQYF
>TRBV2|TRBJ2-7|.|.
TGTGCCAGCAGTGCTGACGGGATCTCCTACGAGCAGTACTTC
CASSADGISYEQYF
>TRBV12-5|TRBJ2-7|.|.
TGTGCTAGTGGTCTGGGACACCCTACCTACGAGCAGTACTTC
CASGLGHPTYEQYF
>TRBV20-1|TRBJ2-5|TRBD2|.
TGCAGTGCTAGTTCCCTACTAGCGGCGCAAGAGACCCAGTACTTC
CSASSLLAAQETQYF
>TRBV10-3|TRBJ2-3|TRBD1|.
TGTGCCATCAGTGAGGGCAGGGGGCCAGATACGCAGTATTTT
CAISEGRGPDTQYF
>TRBV9|TRBJ1-3|.|once
TGTGCCAGCAGCGTAGGACAAGGAGGAAACACCATATATTTT
CASSVGQGGNTIYF
>TRBV5-5|TRBJ2-1|.|.
TGTGCCAGCACCGAGAAACTAGTCGCCAATGAGCAGTTCTTC
CASTEKLVANEQFF
>TRBV9|TRBJ2-3|.|.
TGTGCCAGCAGCGTAGTATTGACAGATACGCAGTATTTT
CASSVVLTDTQYF
>TRBV7-9|TRBJ2-5|TRBD1|.
TGTGCCAGTCGGGACAGGGGAGAAGAGACCCAGTACTTC
CASRDRGEETQYF
>TRBV7-2|TRBJ2-6|.|.
TGTGCCAGCAGCTACAACAGCTTCCTGACTTTC
CASSYNSFLTF
>TRBV7-3|TRBJ2-5|TRBD2|.
TGTGCCAGCAGCTTGGAGCGGGGACCCCAAGAGACCCAGTACTTC
CASSLERGPQETQYF
>TRBV10-3|TRBJ1-3|.|once
TGTGCCATCAGTAAGACAGAGGGAAACACCATATATTTT
CAISKTEGNTIYF
>TRBV5-1|TRBJ2-6|TRBD1|few
TGCGCCAGCGTGAGGGACAGTGCGGATCCCTCTGGGGCCAACGTCCTGACTTTC
CASVRDSADPSGANVLTF
>TRBV27|TRBJ1-1|.|few
TGTGCCAGCAGTTTAGGGCAGAGGAACACTGAAGCTTTCTTT
CASSLGQRNTEAFF
>TRBV30|TRBJ1-5|TRBD1|few
TGTGCCTGGAGCCCGGGACAGCTAAATCAGCCCCAGCATTTT
CAWSPGQLNQPQHF
>TRBV18|TRBJ2-4|.|few
TGTGCCAGCTCACCACCTCGGGGGTTCGAGGCCAAAAACATTCAGTACTTC
CASSPPRGFEAKNIQYF
>TRBV19|TRBJ2-1|TRBD2|.
TGTGCCAGTAGTATCATCACTACTAGCGGAGATTACAATGAGCAGTTCTTC
CASSIITTSGDYNEQFF
>TRBV7-2|TRBJ2-1|TRBD2|.
TGTGCCAGCAGCTTGAGCGGGAGCGTTCATGAGCAGTTCTTC
CASSLSGSVHEQFF
>TRBV19|TRBJ1-5|.|.
TGTGCCAGTAGTATAGATTTTTTAAGGGGAAATCAGCCCCAGCATTTT
CASSIDFLRGNQPQHF
>TRBV6-5|TRBJ2-7|TRBD2|many
TGTGCCAGCAGTACGGAGCGGGAGGACTACGAGCAGTACTTC
CASSTEREDYEQYF
>TRBV5-6|TRBJ2-2|TRBD2|few
TGTGCCAGCAGCGGGAGCGGGAGGGACACCGGGGAGCTGTTTTTT
CASSGSGRDTGELFF
>TRBV5-6|TRBJ1-2|.|.
TGTGCCAGCAGCCCAAGTGAAGAGGAAGGCTACACCTTC
CASSPSEEEGYTF
>TRBV7-9|TRBJ1-4|.|.
TGTGCCAGCACTGATGATCACATGGGAGGACATGCAACTAATGAAAAACTGTTTTTT
CASTDDHMGGHATNEKLFF
>TRBV5-6|TRBJ2-1|.|.
TGTGCCAGCAGCCTGCGACAGGCGGGCTCCTACAATGAGCAGTTCTTC
CASSLRQAGSYNEQFF
>TRBV5-5|TRBJ2-6|.|.
TGTGCCAGCAGCGTCGGACTGAGCTCTGGGGCCAACGTCCTGACTTTC
CASSVGLSSGANVLTF
>TRBV20-1|TRBJ2-1|.|.
TGCAGTGCCCGCGGGGCTAGCAGGGAGTTCTTC
CSARGASREFF
>TRBV3-1/TRBV3-2|TRBJ2-5|.|.
TGTGCCAGCACAGCGCAGCAAGAGACCCAGTACTTC
CASTAQQETQYF
>TRBV5-1|TRBJ2-5|.|.
TGCGCCAGCAGCTTGGCCGGTACGGGGTCAGGAGAGACCCAGTACTTC
CASSLAGTGSGETQYF
>TRBV3-1/TRBV3-2|TRBJ2-2|.|.
TGTGCCAGCAGCCCACTTCCGGCGAACACCGGGGAGCTGTTTTTT
CASSPLPANTGELFF
>TRBV7-3|TRBJ1-1|.|many
TGTGCCAGCAGCTTAACGGGACAAAAGAACACTGAAGCTTTCTTT
CASSLTGQKNTEAFF
>TRBV6-5|TRBJ1-5|.|few
TGTGCCAGCAGACCCACAGGGAACGGTCAGCCCCAGCATTTT
CASRPTGNGQPQHF
>TRBV6-1|TRBJ2-3|TRBD2|.
TGTGCCAGCAGTCGGGCTAGCGGTGGCGATACGCAGTATTTT
CASSRASGGDTQYF
>TRBV5-1|TRBJ2-1|.|few
TGCGCCAGCAGCTCTCCACCCAGGGATCGGCGGTATGAGCAGTTCTTC
CASSSPPRDRRYEQFF
>TRBV6-5|TRBJ1-1|.|.
TGTGCCAGCAATGTTGGGGGCTGGACTGAAGCTTTCTTT
CASNVGGWTEAFF
>TRBV5-4|TRBJ2-2|.|once
TGTGCCAGCAGCCCCGGAAGGGGTCCCGGGGAGCTGTTTTTT
CASSPGRGPGELFF
>TRBV7-3|TRBJ2-2|TRBD1|.
TGTGCCAGCAGCTTATACCTCCGAGGGGGCGTAAGGGCCGGGGAGCTGTTTTTT
CASSLYLRGGVRAGELFF
>TRBV3-1/TRBV3-2|TRBJ2-1|TRBD2|.
TGTGCCAGCAGCACCCGACTAGCGGCGACCTACAATGAGCAGTTCTTC
CASSTRLAATYNEQFF
>TRBV18|TRBJ2-6|.|once
TGTGCCAGCTCACCTCAGGGGTCGGCTGGGGCCAACGTCCTGACTTTC
CASSPQGSAGANVLTF
>TRBV3-1/TRBV3-2|TRBJ2-7|TRBD1|.
TGTGCCAGCAGCCAAATGCCACCGGGACAGGGATTCTACGAGCAGTACTTC
CASSQMPPGQGFYEQYF
>TRBV19|TRBJ2-7|.|.
TGTGCCAGTAGTAGGGAAGGGGCTAACGAGCAGTACTTC
CASSREGANEQYF
>TRBV6-5|TRBJ1-2|.|.
TGTGCCAGCAGTTACTCTCAGGGGCACTATGGCTACACCTTC
CASSYSQGHYGYTF
>TRBV6-6|TRBJ1-1|.|.
TGTGCCAGCAGTCTGTCGGTGAACACTGAAGCTTTCTTT
CASSLSVNTEAFF
>TRBV3-1/TRBV3-2|TRBJ1-5|.|once
TGTGCCAGCAGCCCCGACAGTCTGTCGTCTCAGCCCCAGCATTTT
CASSPDSLSSQPQHF
>TRBV4-1|TRBJ2-2|TRBD2|.
TGCGCCAGCAGCCAAGCGCGTCCCGGGACTAGCGGGAGAGGCACCGGGGAGCTGTTTTTT
CASSQARPGTSGRGTGELFF
>TRBV5-4|TRBJ1-2|TRBD1|.
TGTGCCAGCAGCTTGAGCACAGGGGAAGACTATGGCTACACCTTC
CASSLSTGEDYGYTF
>TRBV7-9|TRBJ2-2|.|.
TGTGCCAGCAGCTTAGAAACAGGGACAACCGGGGAGCTGTTTTTT
CASSLETGTTGELFF
>TRBV4-2|TRBJ2-5|.|.
TGTGCCAGCAGCCGACGTTCGGGGGAGGGGGGAGAGACCCAGTACTTC
CASSRRSGEGGETQYF
>TRBV11-3|TRBJ2-3|TRBD2|.
TGTGCCAGCAGCTTTTCGGCGGGAGGAAACACAGATACGCAGTATTTT
CASSFSAGGNTDTQYF
>TRBV19|TRBJ2-1|TRBD2|.
TGTGCCAGTAGTATAATACGGGGGACTAGCGGGACGTACAATGAGCAGTTCTTC
CASSIIRGTSGTYNEQFF
>TRBV4-2|TRBJ2-5|.|once
TGTGCCAGCAGCCAAGTCAGGGATGGGGAGACCCAGTACTTC
CASSQVRDGETQYF
>TRBV5-1|TRBJ1-4|TRBD1|.
TGCGCCAGCAGATCCGGGACAGGAGTAGAAAAACTGTTTTTT
CASRSGTGVEKLFF
>TRBV5-1|TRBJ2-1|.|.
TGCGCCAGCAGCTCGGAGTTGGCAGGGCCTCCCTACAATGAGCAGTTCTTC
CASSSELAGPPYNEQFF
>TRBV11-3|TRBJ2-1|TRBD2|.
TGTGCCAGCAGCTTAGAGCCCGGGACTAGCGGGAGTGGGCCCTACAATGAGCAGTTCTTC
CASSLEPGTSGSGPYNEQFF
>TRBV18|TRBJ2-1|.|few
TGTGCCAGCTCACCAGGGAGTACCTACAATGAGCAGTTCTTC
CASSPGSTYNEQFF
>TRBV6-6|TRBJ1-2|TRBD1|.
TGTGCCAGCAGTTACTCTCTCGGGACAGGTGATGGCTACACCTTC
CASSYSLGTGDGYTF